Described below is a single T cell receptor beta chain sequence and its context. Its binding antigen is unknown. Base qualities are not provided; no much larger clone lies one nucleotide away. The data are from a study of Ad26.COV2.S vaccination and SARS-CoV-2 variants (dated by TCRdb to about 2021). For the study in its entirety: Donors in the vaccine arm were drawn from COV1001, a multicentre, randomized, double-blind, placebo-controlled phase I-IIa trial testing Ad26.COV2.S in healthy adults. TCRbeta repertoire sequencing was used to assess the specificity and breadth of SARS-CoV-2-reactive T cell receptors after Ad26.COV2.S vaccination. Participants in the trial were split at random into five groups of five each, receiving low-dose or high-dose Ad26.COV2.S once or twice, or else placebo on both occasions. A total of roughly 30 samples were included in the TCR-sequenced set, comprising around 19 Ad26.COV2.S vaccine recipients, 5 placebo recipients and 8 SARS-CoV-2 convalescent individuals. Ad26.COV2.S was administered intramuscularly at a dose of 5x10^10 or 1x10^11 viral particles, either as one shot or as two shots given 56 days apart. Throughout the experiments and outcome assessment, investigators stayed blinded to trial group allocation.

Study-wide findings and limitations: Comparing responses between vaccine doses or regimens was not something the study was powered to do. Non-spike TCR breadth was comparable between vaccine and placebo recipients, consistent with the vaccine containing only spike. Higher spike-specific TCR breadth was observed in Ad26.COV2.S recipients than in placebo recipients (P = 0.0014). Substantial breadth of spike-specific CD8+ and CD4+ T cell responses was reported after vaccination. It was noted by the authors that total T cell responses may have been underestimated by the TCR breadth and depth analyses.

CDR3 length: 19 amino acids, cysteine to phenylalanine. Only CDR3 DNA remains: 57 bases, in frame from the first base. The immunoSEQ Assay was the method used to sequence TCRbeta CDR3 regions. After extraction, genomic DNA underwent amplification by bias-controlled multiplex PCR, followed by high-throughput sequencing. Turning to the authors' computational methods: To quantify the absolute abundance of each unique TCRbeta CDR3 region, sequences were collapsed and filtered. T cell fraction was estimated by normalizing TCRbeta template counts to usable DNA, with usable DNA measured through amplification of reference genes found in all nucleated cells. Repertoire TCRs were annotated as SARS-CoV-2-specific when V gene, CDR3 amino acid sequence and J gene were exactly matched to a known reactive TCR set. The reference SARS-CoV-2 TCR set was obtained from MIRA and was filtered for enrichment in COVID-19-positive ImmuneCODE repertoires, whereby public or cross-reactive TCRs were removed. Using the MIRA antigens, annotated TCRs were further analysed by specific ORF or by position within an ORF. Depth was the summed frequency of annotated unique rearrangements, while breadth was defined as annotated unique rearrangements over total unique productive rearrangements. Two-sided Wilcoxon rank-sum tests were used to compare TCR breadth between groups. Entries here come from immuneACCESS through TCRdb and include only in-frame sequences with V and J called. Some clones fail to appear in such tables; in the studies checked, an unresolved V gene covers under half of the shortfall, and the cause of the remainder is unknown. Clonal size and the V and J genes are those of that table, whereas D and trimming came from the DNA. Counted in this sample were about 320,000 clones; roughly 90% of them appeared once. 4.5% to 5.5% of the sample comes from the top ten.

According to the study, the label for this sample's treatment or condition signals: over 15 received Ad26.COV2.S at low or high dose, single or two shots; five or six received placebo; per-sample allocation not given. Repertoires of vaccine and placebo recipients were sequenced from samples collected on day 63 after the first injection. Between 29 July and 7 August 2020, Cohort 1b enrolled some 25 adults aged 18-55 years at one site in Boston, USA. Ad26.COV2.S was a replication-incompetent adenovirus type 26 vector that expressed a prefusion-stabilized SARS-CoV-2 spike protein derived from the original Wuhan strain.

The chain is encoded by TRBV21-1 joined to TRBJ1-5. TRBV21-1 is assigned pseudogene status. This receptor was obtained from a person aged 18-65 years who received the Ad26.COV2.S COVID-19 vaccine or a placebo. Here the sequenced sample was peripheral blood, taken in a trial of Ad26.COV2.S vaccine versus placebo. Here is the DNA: TGTGCCAGCAGCAAAAGTCGAGGGAGGGGTGGGTATAGCAATCAGCCCCAGCATTTT. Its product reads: CASSKSRGRGGYSNQPQHF.